The TCR beta chain described here comes from a study of shared clonotypes between healthy human individuals (dated by TCRdb to 2020 to 2021). Background for the entire study: The cohort included a few men and a couple of women between 18 and 49 years of age. For each donor, three plates each were used for CD4 naive and CD4 memory, two plates were used for CD8 naive, and one plate was used for CD8 memory. The study deeply sequenced blood TCR repertoires of about 5 healthy adults to estimate repertoire size and the extent of clonotype sharing between individuals. To increase sequencing depth and limit assay-specific biases, different laboratories used diverse techniques to prepare libraries and sequence TCR repertoires. Per donor, leukapheresis produced somewhere between about 0.94 and 9 billion PBMCs.

CD8 naive samples were CD45RO-negative cells positively selected for CCR7, giving a CD45RA+CCR7+ population that excluded TemRA cells. Healthy HIV-negative adults with no recently reported acute infections or vaccinations were included as donors. Every donor was a Caucasian adult residing in Nashville, Tennessee, USA. Blood was obtained by leukapheresis, after which PBMCs were separated by Ficoll-Histopaque density gradient centrifugation and cryopreserved in liquid nitrogen vapor phase. Purity and quantity of every magnetically sorted T cell population were checked by analytical flow cytometry. From each sorted fraction, genomic DNA was isolated and quantified by UV absorbance on a Nanodrop 2000c. As regards this clone: It has no known antigen specificity. Nothing much larger sits one base from this clone, and base qualities are not available.

Summary of the overall study and its limitations: Around 5% of naive CD4, 3.5% of naive CD8, roughly 2.4% of memory CD4, and around 0.42% of memory CD8 clonotypes were shared across several donors. Even with the large sequencing depth, rarefaction of the sorted-subset datasets indicated that sequencing was incomplete. Naive subsets generally had larger estimated clonotype richness than memory subsets did. Because the study included only a small number of donors, the genetic and exposure-history diversity represented was limited. Higher generation probabilities were observed for clonotypes shared by all four sorted-subset donors than for non-shared clonotypes. Sampling was restricted to blood, and TCR repertoires in tissues likely differ from the TCR repertoires found in blood. Based on pairwise subsampling, the degree of clonotype sharing among donors was expected to be affected by sequencing depth.

Reading from cysteine to phenylalanine, the CDR3 counts 15 amino acids. Just the 45-base CDR3 DNA is kept, in frame starting at base 1. In the germline V gene, CDR1 corresponds to MNHEY and CDR2 to SVGAGI. V is cut by 0 bases and J by 0 bases, and the space between the germline ends is 6 bases. Using the deep immunoSEQ assay, multiplex PCR amplified TCR CDR3 regions from genomic DNA. Extracted genomic DNA from each cell subset was distributed evenly across all wells of several immunoSEQ 96-well plates, and each plate was treated as a replicate. For sorted subsets, each replicate PCR was loaded with 200 ng genomic DNA, equivalent to some 27,000 T cell genomes. Purified libraries were measured with a Qubit 3.0 fluorometer, size-checked on a Bioanalyzer 2100, and measured again with the KAPA Library Quantification kit. Every immunoSEQ 96-well plate was sequenced on a dedicated single-read 150-cycle Illumina NextSeq 550 flow cell. Concerning the study's data processing: The immunoSEQ output contained only junctional sequences without quality scores, so filtering could not match that applied to full-length reads. To assign V/J genes and CDR3, sequences were annotated using PyIR, a Python wrapper for IgBLAST v1.9, with IMGT germline references. Reads with weak V/J assignments (E-value above 1e-6), missing CDR3, stop codons, out-of-frame junctions, or ambiguous translated residues were removed. V3J clonotypes were defined as sequences sharing the same inferred V gene, J gene, and CDR3 amino acid sequence. The percentage overlap between two repertoires was calculated by dividing the number of shared unique clonotypes by the size of the smaller repertoire. Richness of each repertoire was evaluated using RTK rarefaction, the Chao1 estimator, and Recon v2.1 estimates of unobserved clonotypes. OLGA was used to compute generation probabilities for all TCRbeta clonotypes that the gDNA method yielded from a few donors. Sourced from immuneACCESS, this table was stored by TCRdb with only in-frame sequences that have V and J called. A share of the clones is absent; for the studies checked, an unresolved V gene accounts for under half, and the remainder has no known explanation. That table gives V, J and clone size, and the DNA gave D and trimming. Here the sample has about 2.1 million clones; 85% to 95% occur a single time. Under 2% of the sample is held by the ten biggest clonotypes.

The chain joins TRBV6-5 to TRBJ2-1; no confident D gene assignment can be made. What was sequenced was naive CD8+ T cells from PBMCs. This specimen's cell subset or site label, per the study, means: CD45RA+CCR7+. The TCR sequence derives from a man aged 18 to 29 in good health. Some clones in this sample may be carry-over from other donors' samples. The CDR3 corresponds to CASSYSVASYNEQFF. The sequenced DNA: TGTGCCAGCAGTTACTCTGTCGCCTCCTACAATGAGCAGTTCTTC.